This T cell receptor (beta chain) emerged from a study of blood T cell repertoires in COVID-19. Study overall: Specimens from acute and convalescent COVID-19 originated in the United States, Italy and Spain. PBMCs, B-cell-depleted T cells, or T cells provided the cDNA or gDNA that made up the material.

Original handling: The assay estimated nucleated cells by amplifying reference gene primers. Sequenced by immunoSEQ multiplex PCR; TCRdb stores in-frame clones only, minus some. That table is the source of V, J and clone size, and D and trimming were worked out from the DNA. The table lists about 330,000 clones, 80% to 90% of them singletons, with approximately 1.2% in the top ten. CDR1 LNHDA and CDR2 SQIVND come from the germline V gene (reference sequence). The CDR3 covers 13 residues. V was pared by 8 bases and J by 4 bases, with 14 bases between. This TCR came from a woman aged 45-65 years with acute or convalescent COVID-19. Material for sequencing was peripheral blood. J is TRBJ2-5 and V is TRBV19; the D gene is possibly TRBD1 (5 bases). CDR3 DNA sequence: TGTGCCAGTGGATCTCGAAGGGGAGAGACCCAGTACTTC. Translated, it gives CASGSRRGETQYF.